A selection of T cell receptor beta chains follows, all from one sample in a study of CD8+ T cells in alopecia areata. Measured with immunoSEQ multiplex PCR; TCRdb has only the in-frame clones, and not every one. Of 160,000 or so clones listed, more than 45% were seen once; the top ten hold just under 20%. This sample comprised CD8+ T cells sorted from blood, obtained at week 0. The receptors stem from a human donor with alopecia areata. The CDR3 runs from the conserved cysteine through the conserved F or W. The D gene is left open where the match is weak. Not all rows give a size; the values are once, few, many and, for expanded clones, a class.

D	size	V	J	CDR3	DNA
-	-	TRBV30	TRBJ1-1	CAFSRSGAITESFF	TGTGCCTTTTCCCGGTCGGGGGCCATCACTGAATCTTTCTTT
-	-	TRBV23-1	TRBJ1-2	CASQTQGRKYGYTF	TGCGCCAGTCAAACCCAGGGGCGAAAGTATGGCTACACCTTC
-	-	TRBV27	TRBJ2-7	CASSPTVGFHYEQYF	TGTGCCAGCAGTCCTACAGTGGGCTTCCACTACGAGCAGTACTTC
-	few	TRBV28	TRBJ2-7	CASGSSGWRNEQYF	TGTGCCAGCGGCTCCTCAGGGTGGCGGAACGAGCAGTACTTC
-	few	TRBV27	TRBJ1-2	CASSLWGTDGYTF	TGTGCCAGCAGTTTATGGGGGACGGACGGCTACACCTTC
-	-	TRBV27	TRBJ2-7	CASSLSPTVWQYF	TGTGCCAGCAGTTTATCCCCCACGGTGTGGCAGTACTTC
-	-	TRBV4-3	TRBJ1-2	CASSQDSYGYTF	TGCGCCAGCAGCCAGGACAGCTATGGCTACACCTTC
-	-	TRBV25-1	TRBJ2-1	CASSTRYGDGEQFF	TGTGCCAGCAGTACTAGATACGGGGATGGTGAGCAGTTCTTC
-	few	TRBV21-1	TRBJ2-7	CASSKRVGEEQYF	TGTGCCAGCAGCAAAAGGGTAGGAGAAGAGCAGTACTTC
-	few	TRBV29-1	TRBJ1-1	CSVEEGGEAFF	TGCAGCGTTGAAGAAGGGGGAGAAGCTTTCTTT
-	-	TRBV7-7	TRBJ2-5	CASSLKGSQETQYF	TGTGCCAGCAGCTTAAAGGGGTCCCAAGAGACCCAGTACTTC
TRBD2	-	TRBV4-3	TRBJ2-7	CASSPGTSVGYEQYF	TGCGCCAGCAGCCCCGGGACTAGCGTGGGTTACGAGCAGTACTTC
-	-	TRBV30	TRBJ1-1	CASSNIDRYTEAFF	TGTGCCAGCTCAAACATCGACAGATACACTGAAGCTTTCTTT
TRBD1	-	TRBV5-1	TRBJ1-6	CASSSTGVDYNSPLHF	TGCGCCAGCAGCTCAACAGGGGTAGACTATAATTCACCCCTCCACTTT
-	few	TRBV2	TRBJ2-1	CASSEALQIYNEQFF	TGTGCCAGCAGTGAAGCCCTACAGATTTACAATGAGCAGTTCTTC
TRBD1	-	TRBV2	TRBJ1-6	CASSEELPGQVSSPLHF	TGTGCCAGCAGTGAAGAACTCCCGGGACAGGTATCATCACCCCTCCACTTT
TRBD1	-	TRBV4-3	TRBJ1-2	CASSQVGQGNYGYTF	TGCGCCAGCAGCCAAGTTGGACAGGGCAACTATGGCTACACCTTC
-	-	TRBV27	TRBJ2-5	CASRVGLQQYF	TGTGCCAGCAGGGTAGGTTTACAGCAGTACTTC
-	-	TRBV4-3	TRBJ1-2	CASSQDEEASAYGYTF	TGCGCCAGCAGCCAAGATGAGGAGGCTTCGGCCTATGGCTACACCTTC
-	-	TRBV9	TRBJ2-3	CASATLGAGDTQYF	TGTGCCAGCGCAACCTTAGGGGCGGGAGATACGCAGTATTTT
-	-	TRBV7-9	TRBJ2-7	CASSSDSSYEQYF	TGTGCCAGCAGCTCGGATTCATCCTACGAGCAGTACTTC
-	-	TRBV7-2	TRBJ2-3	CASSPQGRGYHTDTQYF	TGTGCCAGCAGCCCTCAGGGGCGGGGGTACCACACAGATACGCAGTATTTT
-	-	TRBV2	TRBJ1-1	CASIRAGGTEAFF	TGTGCCAGCATCAGGGCCGGGGGGACTGAAGCTTTCTTT
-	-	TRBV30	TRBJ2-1	CAWSGGSSEQFF	TGTGCCTGGAGTGGGGGATCAAGTGAGCAGTTCTTC
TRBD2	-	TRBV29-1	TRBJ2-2	CSVGERGANTGELFF	TGCAGCGTTGGGGAGCGGGGGGCGAACACCGGGGAGCTGTTTTTT
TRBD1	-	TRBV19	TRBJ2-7	CATRAGGNEQYF	TGTGCCACCAGAGCAGGGGGCAACGAGCAGTACTTC
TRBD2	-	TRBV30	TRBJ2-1	CAWSGGLAGEQFF	TGTGCCTGGAGCGGGGGACTAGCGGGGGAGCAGTTCTTC
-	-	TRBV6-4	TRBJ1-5	CASSDTLNQPQHF	TGTGCCAGCAGTGACACACTTAATCAGCCCCAGCATTTT
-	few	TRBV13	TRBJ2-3	CASSVQGGSTDTQYF	TGTGCCAGCAGTGTCCAGGGTGGGAGCACAGATACGCAGTATTTT
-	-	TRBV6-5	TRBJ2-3	CASSSPRGGGTDTQYF	TGTGCCAGCAGTTCCCCGAGGGGTGGTGGCACAGATACGCAGTATTTT
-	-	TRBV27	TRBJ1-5	CASSFEGQPQHF	TGTGCCAGCAGTTTTGAGGGTCAGCCCCAGCATTTT
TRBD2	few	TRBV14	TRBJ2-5	CASSSLAGEETQYF	TGTGCCAGCAGCTCACTAGCGGGGGAAGAGACCCAGTACTTC
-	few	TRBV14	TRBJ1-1	CASSQAIGTNMNTEAFF	TGTGCCAGCAGCCAAGCCATTGGTACAAACATGAACACTGAAGCTTTCTTT
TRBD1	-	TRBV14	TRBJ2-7	CASSQRGLSYEQYF	TGTGCCAGCAGCCAAAGGGGGCTCTCCTACGAGCAGTACTTC
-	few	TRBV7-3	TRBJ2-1	CASSFGGGSYNEQFF	TGTGCCAGCAGCTTTGGGGGTGGTTCCTACAATGAGCAGTTCTTC
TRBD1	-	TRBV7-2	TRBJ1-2	CASSDDRGYTNYGYTF	TGTGCCAGCAGCGACGACAGGGGGTATACTAACTATGGCTACACCTTC
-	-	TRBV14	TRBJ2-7	CASSPQGKGIIYEQYF	TGTGCCAGCAGCCCGCAAGGAAAGGGGATCATCTACGAGCAGTACTTC
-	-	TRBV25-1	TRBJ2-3	CASATTDTQYF	TGTGCCAGCGCAACCACAGATACGCAGTATTTT
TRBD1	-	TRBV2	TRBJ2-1	CASSERWGVGQGYNEQFF	TGTGCCAGCAGTGAACGCTGGGGGGTTGGACAGGGGTACAATGAGCAGTTCTTC
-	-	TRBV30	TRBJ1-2	CAWWPSGQYGYTF	TGTGCCTGGTGGCCAAGCGGGCAATATGGCTACACCTTC
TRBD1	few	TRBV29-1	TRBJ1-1	CSVGEGANTEAFF	TGCAGCGTTGGGGAGGGGGCGAACACTGAAGCTTTCTTT
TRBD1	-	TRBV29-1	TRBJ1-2	CSVETGVHGYTF	TGCAGCGTGGAAACAGGGGTCCATGGCTACACCTTC
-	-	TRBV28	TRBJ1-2	CASTNVGAAQGYTF	TGTGCCAGCACCAATGTTGGAGCCGCACAAGGCTACACCTTC
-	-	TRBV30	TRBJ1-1	CAWSVLQGDTEAFF	TGTGCCTGGAGTGTACTCCAGGGTGACACTGAAGCTTTCTTT
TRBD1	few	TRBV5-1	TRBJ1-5	CASSLGTGDHQPQHF	TGCGCCAGCAGCTTGGGGACAGGAGACCATCAGCCCCAGCATTTT